This entry lists 10 T cell receptor beta chains sequenced from one sample in a study of a mutant IDH1 vaccine in newly diagnosed glioma. TCRdb keeps only in-frame clones here, not all; method: immunoSEQ multiplex PCR. The sample has about 44,000 clones, around 93% seen once. Specified time point: week 23, last vaccination. Doses consisted of 300 ug of mutant IDH1 20-mer peptide each, paired with topical imiquimod. For these TCRs, the target antigens are not known. This material consisted of PBMCs, taken from a glioma patient whose treatment included an IDH1 peptide vaccine. These receptors all come from a man between 45 and 60 years old with glioma.

The V gene is TRBV6-5, the J gene TRBJ1-2; tentatively, D is TRBD1 (5 bases). V was pared by 0 bases and J by 3 bases, with 11 bases between. Germline CDR1 reads MNHEY; CDR2 reads SVGAGI. This CDR3 is 15 amino acids long. Here the CDR3 DNA reads TGTGCCAGCAGTTACTCGATGACGGGGGACTATGGCTACACCTTC. It codes for CASSYSMTGDYGYTF.

The chain has TRBV30 and TRBJ2-7; D possibly corresponds to TRBD2 (5 bases). CDR1 is GTSNPN and CDR2 is SVGIG in the germline V gene (reference sequence). Trimming took 7 bases from V and 7 from J, leaving 23 bases between them. This CDR3 contains 14 residues. The CDR3 sequence: CAYSRTGFVWEQYF. The CDR3 DNA sequence: TGTGCCTACTCACGGACGGGGTTTGTCTGGGAGCAGTACTTC.

CDR3 sequence reads: CASSLQGYNSPLHF. In nucleotides, the CDR3 is TGTGCCAGCAGCTTACAGGGTTATAATTCACCCCTCCACTTT. The chain links TRBV7-2 to TRBJ1-6, with TRBD1 as a possible D gene (5 bases). Germline loops: CDR1 SGHTA, CDR2 FQGNSA. The CDR3 length is 14 residues. Trimming shortened V by 2 bases and J by 4 bases, and 6 bases separated the two germline ends.

This sequence joins TRBV30 and TRBJ2-2; the D gene is possibly TRBD2 (6 bases). The CDR3 contains 15 residues. Germline V CDR1 and CDR2: GTSNPN, SVGIG (reference sequence). V dropped 2 bases and J dropped 4 bases, with 14 bases sitting between them. The CDR3 reads CAWSPTRGFTGELFF. The CDR3 DNA is TGTGCCTGGAGTCCGACACGGGGGTTCACCGGGGAGCTGTTTTTT.

J is TRBJ2-3 and V is TRBV30; D is unresolved. With 0 bases removed from V and 4 bases from J, the gap between germline ends came to 8 bases. The CDR3 sequence is 13 residues long. Per germline, CDR1 GTSNPN and CDR2 SVGIG (reference sequence). CDR3 loop: CAWSVGWADTQYF. The DNA for the CDR3 is TGTGCCTGGAGTGTCGGTTGGGCAGATACGCAGTATTTT.

The chain couples TRBV5-8 to TRBJ2-3, with a possible D match to TRBD1 (6 bases). The CDR3 is 15 amino acids. Germline V gene lookup returns CDR1 SGHTS and CDR2 YDEGEE. Trimming cost V 1 base and J 3 bases, with 12 bases left between them. CDR3 sequence (DNA): TGTGCCAGCAGCTTGACAGGGTTCAGGACAGATACGCAGTATTTT. This translates into CASSLTGFRTDTQYF.

The V call is TRBV28, the J call TRBJ1-2; no definite D call. There are 15 residues in the CDR3. Germline V gene sequence: CDR1 MDHEN, CDR2 SYDVKM. Trimming took 3 bases from V and 2 from J, leaving 13 bases between them. DNA for the CDR3: TGTGCCAGCAGTTTCCCTGAGAGAAAGAACTATGGCTACACCTTC. It translates to CASSFPERKNYGYTF.

The chain is built from TRBV4-3 and TRBJ1-1, with 8 bases fitting TRBD1. Germline assignment: CDR1 LGHNA and CDR2 YSLEER. This CDR3 has 14 amino acids. Germline trimming cut 5 bases from V and 5 bases from J; bases unmatched to any gene: 7. This CDR3 reads CASSTQGAGTEAFF. The CDR3 nucleotides read TGCGCCAGCAGCACTCAGGGGGCGGGGACTGAAGCTTTCTTT.

The V call is TRBV7-2, the J call TRBJ1-6; 7 positions match TRBD1. Germline trimming cut 9 bases from V and 7 bases from J; bases unmatched to any gene: 6. The CDR3 runs 13 residues. CDR1 SGHTA and CDR2 FQGNSA come from the germline V gene. The CDR3 spells CASNRGFNSPLHF. The CDR3 DNA sequence: TGTGCCAGTAACAGGGGATTCAATTCACCCCTCCACTTT.

V gene TRBV11-2 combines with J gene TRBJ1-1, with D unclear. Trimming pared 0 bases from V and 4 bases from J, leaving 9 bases between. The CDR3 has 14 amino acids. Looked up from germline, CDR1 is SGHAT and CDR2 is FQNNGV. The CDR3 loop reads CASSLEGGGTEAFF. In DNA, the CDR3 is TGTGCCAGCAGCTTAGAGGGTGGCGGCACTGAAGCTTTCTTT.